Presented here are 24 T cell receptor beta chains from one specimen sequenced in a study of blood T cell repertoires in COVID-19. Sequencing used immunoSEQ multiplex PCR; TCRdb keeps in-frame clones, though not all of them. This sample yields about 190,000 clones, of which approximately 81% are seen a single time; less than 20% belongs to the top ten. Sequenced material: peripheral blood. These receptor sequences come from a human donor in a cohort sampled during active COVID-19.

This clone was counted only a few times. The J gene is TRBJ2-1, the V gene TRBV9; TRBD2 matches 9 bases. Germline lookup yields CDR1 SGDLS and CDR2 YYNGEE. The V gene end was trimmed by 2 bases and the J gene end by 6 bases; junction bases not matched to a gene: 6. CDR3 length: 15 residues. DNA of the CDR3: TGTGCCAGCAGCGTCTCTAGCGGGGTTCCCAATGAGCAGTTCTTC. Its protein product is CASSVSSGVPNEQFF.

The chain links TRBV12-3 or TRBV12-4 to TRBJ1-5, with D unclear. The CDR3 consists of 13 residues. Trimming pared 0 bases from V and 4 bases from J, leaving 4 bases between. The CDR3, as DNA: TGTGCCAGCAGTTTAGCGCAGAATCAGCCCCAGCATTTT. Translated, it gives CASSLAQNQPQHF.

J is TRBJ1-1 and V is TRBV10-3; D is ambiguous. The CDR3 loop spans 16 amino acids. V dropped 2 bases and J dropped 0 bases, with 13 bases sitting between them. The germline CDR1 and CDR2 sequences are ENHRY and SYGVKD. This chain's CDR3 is CAISERARRLNTEAFF. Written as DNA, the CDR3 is TGTGCCATCAGTGAGCGCGCCCGTCGGTTGAACACTGAAGCTTTCTTT.

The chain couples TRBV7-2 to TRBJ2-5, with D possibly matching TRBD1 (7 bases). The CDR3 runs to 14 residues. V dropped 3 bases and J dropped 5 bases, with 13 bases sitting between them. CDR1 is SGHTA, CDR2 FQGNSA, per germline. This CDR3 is CASSLRSGGETQYF. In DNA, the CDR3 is TGTGCCAGCAGCTTGAGGTCAGGGGGGGAGACCCAGTACTTC. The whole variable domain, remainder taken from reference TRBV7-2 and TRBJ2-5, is GAGVSQSPSNKVTEKGKDVELRCDPISGHTALYWYRQSLGQGLEFLIYFQGNSAPDKSGLPSDRFSAERTGGSVSTLTIQRTQQEDSAVYLCASSLRSGGETQYFGPGTRLLVL.

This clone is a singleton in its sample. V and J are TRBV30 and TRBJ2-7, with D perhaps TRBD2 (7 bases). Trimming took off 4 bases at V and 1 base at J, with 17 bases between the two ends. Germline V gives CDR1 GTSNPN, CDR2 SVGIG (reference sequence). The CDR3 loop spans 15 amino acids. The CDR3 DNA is TGTGCCTGGACTCGAGGGGGGGTGGGTTCCTACGAGCAGTACTTC. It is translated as CAWTRGGVGSYEQYF.

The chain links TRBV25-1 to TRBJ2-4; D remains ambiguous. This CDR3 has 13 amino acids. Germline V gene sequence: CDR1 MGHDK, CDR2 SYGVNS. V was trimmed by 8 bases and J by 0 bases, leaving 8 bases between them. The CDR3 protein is CASAELAKNIQYF. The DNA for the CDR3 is TGTGCCAGCGCGGAGTTAGCCAAAAACATTCAGTACTTC.

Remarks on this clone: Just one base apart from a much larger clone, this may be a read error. The chain's CDR3 is CASSPGTGSYGYTF. The CDR3 coding sequence is TGTGCCAGCAGTCCCGGGACAGGTTCCTATGGCTACACCTTC. The chain carries TRBV6-5 and TRBJ1-2, with 8 bases aligning to TRBD1. This CDR3 is built from 14 residues. Looked up from germline, CDR1 is MNHEY and CDR2 is SVGAGI. After removal of 5 bases from V and 4 bases from J, the junction contained 6 bases not matched to a gene.

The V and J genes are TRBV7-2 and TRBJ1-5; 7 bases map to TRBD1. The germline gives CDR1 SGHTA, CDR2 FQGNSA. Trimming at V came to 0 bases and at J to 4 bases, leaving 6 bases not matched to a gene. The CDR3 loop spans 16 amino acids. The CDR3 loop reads CASSLAGQIPNQPQHF. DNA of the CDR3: TGTGCCAGCAGCTTAGCGGGACAGATACCTAATCAGCCCCAGCATTTT.

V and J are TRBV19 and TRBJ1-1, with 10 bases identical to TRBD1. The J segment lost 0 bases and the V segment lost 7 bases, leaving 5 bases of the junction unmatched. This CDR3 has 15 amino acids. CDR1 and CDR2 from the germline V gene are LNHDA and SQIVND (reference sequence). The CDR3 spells CASIGTGELNTEAFF. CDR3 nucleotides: TGTGCCAGTATAGGGACAGGGGAGCTGAACACTGAAGCTTTCTTT.

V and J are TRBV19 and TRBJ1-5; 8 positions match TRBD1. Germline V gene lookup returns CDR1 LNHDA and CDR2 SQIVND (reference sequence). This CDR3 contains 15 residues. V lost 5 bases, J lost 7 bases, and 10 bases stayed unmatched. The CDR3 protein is CASSDSGGSKQPQHF. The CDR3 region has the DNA TGTGCCAGTAGTGACTCAGGGGGCTCGAAGCAGCCCCAGCATTTT.

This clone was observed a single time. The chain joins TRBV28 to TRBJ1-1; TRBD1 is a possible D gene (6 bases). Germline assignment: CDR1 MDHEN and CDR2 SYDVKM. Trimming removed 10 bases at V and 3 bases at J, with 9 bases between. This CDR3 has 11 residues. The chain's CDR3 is CATAGDTEAFF. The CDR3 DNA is TGTGCCACCGCAGGGGACACTGAAGCTTTCTTT.

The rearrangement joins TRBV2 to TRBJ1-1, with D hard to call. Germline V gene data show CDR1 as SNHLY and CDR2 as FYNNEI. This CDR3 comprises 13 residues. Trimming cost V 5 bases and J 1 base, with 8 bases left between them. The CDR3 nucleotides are TGTGCCAGCAGTAAGATAGAGAACACTGAAGCTTTCTTT. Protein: CASSKIENTEAFF. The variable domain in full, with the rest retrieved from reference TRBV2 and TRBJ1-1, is EPEVTQTPSHQVTQMGQEVILRCVPISNHLYFYWYRQILGQKVEFLVSFYNNEISEKSEIFDDQFSVERPDGSNFTLKIRSTKLEDSAMYFCASSKIENTEAFFGQGTRLTVV.

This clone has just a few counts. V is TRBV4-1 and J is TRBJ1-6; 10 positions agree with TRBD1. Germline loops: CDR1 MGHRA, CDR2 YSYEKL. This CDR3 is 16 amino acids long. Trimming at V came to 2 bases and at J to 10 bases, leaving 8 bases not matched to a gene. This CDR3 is CASSQQTGGAVSPLHF. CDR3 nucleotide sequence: TGCGCCAGCAGCCAACAGACAGGGGGCGCGGTGTCACCCCTCCACTTT.

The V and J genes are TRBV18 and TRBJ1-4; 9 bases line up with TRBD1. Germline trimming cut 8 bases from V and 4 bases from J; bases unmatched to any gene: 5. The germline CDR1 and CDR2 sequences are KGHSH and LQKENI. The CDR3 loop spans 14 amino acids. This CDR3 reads CASGPGQGNEKLFF. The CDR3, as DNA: TGTGCCAGCGGTCCGGGACAGGGTAATGAAAAACTGTTTTTT.

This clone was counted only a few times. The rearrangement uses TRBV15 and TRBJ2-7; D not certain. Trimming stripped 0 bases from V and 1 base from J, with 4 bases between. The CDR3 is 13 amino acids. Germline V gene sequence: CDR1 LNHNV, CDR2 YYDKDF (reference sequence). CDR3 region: CATSRDQSYEQYF. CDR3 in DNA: TGTGCCACCAGCAGAGACCAGTCCTACGAGCAGTACTTC.

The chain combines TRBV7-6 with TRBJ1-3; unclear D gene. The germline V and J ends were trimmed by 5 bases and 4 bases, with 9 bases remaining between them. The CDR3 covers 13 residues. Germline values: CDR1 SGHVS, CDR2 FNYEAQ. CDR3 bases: TGTGCCAGCAGCCGGGATCTCGGAAACACCATATATTTT. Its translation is CASSRDLGNTIYF.

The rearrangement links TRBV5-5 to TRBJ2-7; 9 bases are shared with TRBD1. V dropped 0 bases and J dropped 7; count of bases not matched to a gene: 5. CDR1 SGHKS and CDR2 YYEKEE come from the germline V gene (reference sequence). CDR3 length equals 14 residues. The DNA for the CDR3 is TGTGCCAGCAGCTTGGGTGGACAGGGGTCAGAGCAGTACGTC. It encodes CASSLGGQGSEQYV.

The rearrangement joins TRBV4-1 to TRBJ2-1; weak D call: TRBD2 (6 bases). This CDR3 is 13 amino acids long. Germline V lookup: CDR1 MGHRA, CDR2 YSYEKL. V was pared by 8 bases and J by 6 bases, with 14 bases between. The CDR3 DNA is TGCGCCAGCCATAGGACCGGGGGCAATGAGCAGTTCTTC. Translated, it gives CASHRTGGNEQFF.

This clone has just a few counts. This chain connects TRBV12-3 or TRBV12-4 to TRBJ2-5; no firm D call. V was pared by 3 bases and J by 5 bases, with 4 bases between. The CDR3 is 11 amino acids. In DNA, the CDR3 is TGTGCCAGCAGTTTTCGTGAGACCCAGTACTTC. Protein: CASSFRETQYF.

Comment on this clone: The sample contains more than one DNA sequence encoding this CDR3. CDR3 sequence (DNA): TGTGCCAGCAGCCAAGATGGGGGGAATCAGCCCCAGCATTTT. Translated, it gives CASSQDGGNQPQHF. This rearrangement joins TRBV3-1 (or the pseudogene TRBV3-2) to TRBJ1-5; D is possibly TRBD1 (5 bases). The CDR3 is 14 residues long. V dropped 0 bases and J dropped 4 bases, with 7 bases sitting between them. Germline V gene sequence: CDR1 LGHDT, CDR2 YNNKEL (reference sequence).

Here the CDR3 DNA reads TGTGCCAGCAGCTCTACTGACAGGGGAGGCTACACCTTC. The encoded protein is CASSSTDRGGYTF. The rearrangement uses TRBV7-8 and TRBJ1-2; TRBD1 agrees at 8 bases. After removal of 4 bases from V and 8 bases from J, the junction contained 6 bases not matched to a gene. The CDR3 has 13 residues. In germline, CDR1 is SGHVS, CDR2 FQNEAQ.

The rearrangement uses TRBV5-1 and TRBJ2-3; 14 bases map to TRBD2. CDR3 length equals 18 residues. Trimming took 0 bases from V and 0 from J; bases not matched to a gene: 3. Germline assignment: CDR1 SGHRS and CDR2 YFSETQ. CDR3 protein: CASSLDGTSGSSTDTQYF. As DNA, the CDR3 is TGCGCCAGCAGCTTGGATGGGACTAGCGGGAGCAGCACAGATACGCAGTATTTT.

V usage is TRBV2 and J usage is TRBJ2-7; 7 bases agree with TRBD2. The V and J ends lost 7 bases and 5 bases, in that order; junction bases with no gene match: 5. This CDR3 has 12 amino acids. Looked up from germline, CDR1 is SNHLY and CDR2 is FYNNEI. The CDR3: CASNAGVNEQYF. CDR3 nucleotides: TGTGCCAGCAATGCGGGAGTAAACGAGCAGTACTTC.

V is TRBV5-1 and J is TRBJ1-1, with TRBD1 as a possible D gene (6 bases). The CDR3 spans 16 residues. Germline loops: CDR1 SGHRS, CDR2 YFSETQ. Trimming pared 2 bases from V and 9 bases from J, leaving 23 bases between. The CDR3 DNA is TGCGCCAGCAGCTTACAAGGGACATCGAGGGCCCTGAAAGCTTTCTTT. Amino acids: CASSLQGTSRALKAFF.